In this sample, the clone carrying this T cell receptor beta chain turned up many times. This CDR3 comprises 15 residues. Germline lookup yields CDR1 SGDLS and CDR2 YYNGEE. V shed 2 bases and J shed 0 bases, with 8 bases lying between them. This record belongs to a study of Graves' ophthalmopathy and Graves' hyperthyroidism. The authors amplified TCR beta CDR3 regions, and they did so from RNA transcripts for repertoire sequencing. Investigators did first-round RT-PCR with HTBI primers, then second-round multiplex PCR. TCRdb called the multiplex PCR reads again in MiXCR, with one record for every CDR3 protein. The sample lists 350,000 to 400,000 distinct CDR3 sequences; just over 15% were seen once.

The sample consisted of peripheral blood. The receptor was derived from a woman aged 18 to 35 with stable Graves' hyperthyroidism. The chain has TRBV9 and TRBJ2-2, with a weak D call TRBD1 (5 bases). CDR3 in DNA: TGTGCCAGCAGCGTGACAGCCACGAACACCGGGGAGCTGTTTTTT. This codes for CASSVTATNTGELFF.